Listed here are 5 T cell receptor beta chains from one sample, sequenced in a study of T-cell reconstitution after alpha-beta-depleted transplantation in children. Unique molecular identifiers were incorporated into the prepared TCRbeta library. A single record per CDR3 protein comes from TCRdb applying MiXCR to the PCR reads. The table shows roughly 200,000 distinct CDR3 sequences, with 13% to 15% occurring only once. The starting material was PBMCs from the stem cell graft donor, obtained from the stem cell graft. The receptors were sampled from a human donor who donated a stem cell graft to a child with acute lymphoblastic leukemia.

The V call is TRBV19, the J call TRBJ1-5; TRBD1 matches 7 bases. Trimming removed 3 bases from V and 9 bases from J; junction bases left unmatched: 8. This CDR3 is 14 amino acids long. Looked up from germline, CDR1 is LNHDA and CDR2 is SQIVND (reference sequence). The CDR3 is CASSINRGEAPQHF. The CDR3 nucleotides read TGTGCCAGTAGTATTAACAGGGGCGAAGCGCCCCAGCATTTT.

This clonotype was seen many times. V is TRBV3-1 and J is TRBJ2-7; D uncertain. This CDR3 has 14 residues. V lost 5 bases, J lost 3 bases, and 14 bases lay in between. The germline gives CDR1 LGHDT, CDR2 YNNKEL (reference sequence). CDR3 protein: CASSESFGVYEQYF. In DNA, the CDR3 is TGTGCCAGCAGCGAATCGTTTGGGGTCTACGAGCAGTACTTC.

In its sample, this clonotype was seen many times. The chain combines TRBV12-3 or TRBV12-4 with TRBJ2-7; maybe TRBD2 (6 bases). Between the trimmed V and J ends, which lost 5 bases and 5 bases, there was a span of 22 bases. CDR3 length: 16 amino acids. This chain's CDR3 is CASSLYRRGGANEQYF. CDR3 DNA: TGTGCCAGCAGTCTCTATAGGAGGGGTGGGGCCAACGAGCAGTACTTC.

This clonotype showed up many times. This rearrangement joins TRBV20-1 to TRBJ2-1; possible D gene TRBD1, 6 bases. The V gene's germline CDR1 is DFQATT and CDR2 SNEGSKA (reference sequence). This CDR3 region has 16 residues. The V gene lost 1 base and the J gene lost 0 bases, with 13 bases spanning the gap. The CDR3 loop reads CSARGGGASSYNEQFF. In nucleotides, the CDR3 is TGCAGTGCTAGAGGTGGGGGCGCAAGCTCCTACAATGAGCAGTTCTTC.

This clonotype was counted only a few times. The V call is TRBV25-1, the J call TRBJ2-1; possible D gene TRBD2, 5 bases. Germline CDR1 MGHDK, CDR2 SYGVNS. This CDR3 has 16 amino acids. The V gene lost 1 base and the J gene lost 5 bases, with 15 bases spanning the gap. The DNA for the CDR3 is TGTGCCAGCAGTGAATCTGAGGGCTATAATCACAATGAGCAGTTCTTC. It translates to CASSESEGYNHNEQFF.